This section outlines one T cell receptor beta chain sequence together with its context. This clone was recorded once. Its binding antigen is unknown. Nothing much larger sits one base from this clone, and base qualities are not available. The data are from a study of OX40 agonist ivuxolimab in advanced cancers. Describing the broader study: Ivuxolimab was an agonistic, fully human IgG2 monoclonal antibody directed against OX40 (CD134), a costimulatory receptor. Patients were allowed to have had prior anti-PD-1, anti-PD-L1 or anti-CTLA-4 therapy, and approximately 39% of the dose-escalation patients had been treated with checkpoint inhibitors. Intravenous ivuxolimab was administered to patients every 2 weeks at six dose levels: 0.01, 0.1, 0.3, 1.5, 3 and 10 mg/kg. Three dose-escalation patients achieved partial responses, one with hepatocellular carcinoma and two with cutaneous melanoma. The monotherapy dose-escalation portion (N ≈ 52 patients) of the phase I ivuxolimab trial is reported in the paper. Of the roughly 51 patients in dose escalation, some 20 had hepatocellular carcinoma, around 15 had melanoma, 9 had renal cell carcinoma and 9 had head and neck cancer. In the dose-escalation cohort, nearly 85% of patients were male, and the mean age was approximately 60 years with a range of 23 to 79. The purpose of peripheral TCRbeta sequencing was to test whether ivuxolimab changed TCR sequence diversity and led to clonal T-cell expansion. Results the study describes overall, beyond this receptor: In the 0.1-3.0 mg/kg groups, partial responders were among the patients with the lowest normalized peripheral clonal expansion, particularly in CD8+ T cells. Antigen specificity was not determined for the clonally expanded peripheral T cells. Clonal expansion of both CD4+ and CD8+ blood T cells was observed from baseline to week 6 at doses 0.1 to 3.0 mg/kg. On average, CD8+ T cells showed more expanded clones than CD4+ T cells after ivuxolimab. Low levels of normalized T-cell clonal expansion were also seen in some nonresponding patients.

Genomic DNA was isolated from the sorted cells so that the TCRbeta CDR3 region could be sequenced. The immunoSEQ Assay was used for sequencing of TCRbeta CDR3 regions. In TCRdb, the immuneACCESS table is reduced to in-frame sequences with V and J assigned. These tables do not hold every clone; where another copy was compared, an unresolved V gene accounts for under half, and the others remain unexplained. Within this sample are over 65,000 clones, with approximately 86% of them counted one time only. 8% of the sample comes from the top ten. Patients with autoimmune disease history or receiving systemic immunosuppression were excluded from the trial. Peripheral blood for TCR sequencing was collected from all dose cohorts at baseline, on cycle 4 day 1, and on cycle 7 day 1. Samples were obtained from an open-label, multicenter, first-in-human phase I dose-escalation trial of ivuxolimab. Adults with locally advanced or metastatic melanoma, renal cell carcinoma, hepatocellular carcinoma or head and neck squamous cell carcinoma were enrolled in the trial. CD4+ and CD8+ T cells were sorted separately from peripheral blood before TCR sequencing.

The receptor's source is an adult with an advanced solid tumor such as melanoma, head and neck, liver or kidney cancer. Here the sequenced sample was CD4+ or CD8+ T cells sorted from blood, taken in a trial of the OX40 agonist ivuxolimab.

CDR3 region: CASSEGYTEAFF. In nucleotides, the sequence is TGCGCCAGCAGTGAGGGGTATACTGAAGCTTTCTTT. Recombination joined TRBV10-2 with TRBJ1-1, with no reliable assignment of the D segment. The CDR3 holds 12 amino acids from the cysteine to the phenylalanine. The sequence is cut down to CDR3 DNA, 36 bases in frame from base 1. V gives up 2 bases and J gives up 5 bases, and the segment between their germline ends measures 6 bases. From the germline V gene, CDR1 is WSHSY and CDR2 is SAAADI.